The clone carrying this T cell receptor (beta chain) has ten or more counts. The target antigen is unknown. The data originate from a study of T cell repertoires in cytomegalovirus infection. Overall study context: CMV infection together with matching HLA type was indicated by public TCR beta signatures.

Study-wide findings and caveats: CMV-specific TCR beta clonotypes restricted by HLA-C dominated the ex vivo response. Summed public TCR beta family frequency identified CMV carriers bearing the relevant HLA.

Using its own MiXCR run on the reads, TCRdb lists one record per CDR3 protein. Counted here are 250,000 to 300,000 distinct CDR3 sequences, 12% to 15% occurring once; the ten biggest clones make up 8.8%. CDR1 and CDR2 (germline): SGHTA, FQGNSA. J lost 3 bases, V lost 3 bases, and 1 base had no gene match. The CDR3 consists of 15 residues. The sequence was obtained from a human donor in good health (CMV status not recorded). Some clones in this sample may be carry-over from other donors' samples. Sequencing was performed on PBMCs. The V gene is TRBV7-2, the J gene TRBJ2-1; TRBD2 matches 11 bases. This chain's CDR3 is CASSLGLAVYNEQFF. The CDR3 DNA is TGTGCCAGCAGCTTGGGACTAGCGGTCTACAATGAGCAGTTCTTC.